This TCR beta chain was recovered during a study of T-cell reconstitution after alpha-beta-depleted transplantation in children. Unique molecular identifiers were used in preparing the TCRbeta library. From the PCR reads, TCRdb called clonotypes with MiXCR, one entry per CDR3 protein. Among 500,000 to 650,000 distinct CDR3 sequences listed, approximately 10% were seen once. Trimming removed 4 bases from V and 7 bases from J; junction bases left unmatched: 2. CDR3 size: 14 residues. Per germline, CDR1 SGHAT and CDR2 FQNNGV. The sequence derives from a female patient aged 2-9 years who had a stem cell transplant for aplastic anemia, so the T cells may come from the graft donor. The sample here was PBMCs, mostly from graft donor cells, taken 180 days after TCRalphabeta/CD19-depleted stem cell transplant. The rearrangement uses TRBV11-2 and TRBJ2-3; 13 bases match TRBD2. The CDR3 DNA is TGTGCCAGCAGCTGGACTAGCGGGAGATATACGCAGTATTTT. It yields the protein CASSWTSGRYTQYF. The variable domain in full, with the rest retrieved from reference TRBV11-2 and TRBJ2-3, is EAGVAQSPRYKIIEKRQSVAFWCNPISGHATLYWYQQILGQGPKLLIQFQNNGVVDDSQLPKDRFSAERLKGVDSTLKIQPAKLEDSAVYLCASSWTSGRYTQYFGPGTRLTVL.